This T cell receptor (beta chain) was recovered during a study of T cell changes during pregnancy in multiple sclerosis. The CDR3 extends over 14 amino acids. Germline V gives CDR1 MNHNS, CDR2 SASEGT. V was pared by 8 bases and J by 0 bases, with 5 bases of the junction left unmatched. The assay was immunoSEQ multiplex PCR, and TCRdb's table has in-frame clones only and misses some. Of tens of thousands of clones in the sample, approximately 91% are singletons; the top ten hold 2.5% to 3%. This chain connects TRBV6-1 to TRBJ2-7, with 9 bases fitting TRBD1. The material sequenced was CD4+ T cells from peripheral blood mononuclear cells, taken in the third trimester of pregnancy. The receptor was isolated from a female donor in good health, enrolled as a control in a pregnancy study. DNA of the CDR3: TGTGCCAGCCGGGACAGGGACTACTCCTACGAGCAGTACTTC. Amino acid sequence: CASRDRDYSYEQYF.